The clone carrying this TCR beta chain was observed many times. The antigen remains undetermined. This sample was included in a study of T cell repertoires in cytomegalovirus infection. Study-level information: CMV infection together with matching HLA type was indicated by public TCR beta signatures. Study-wide results and limits: HLA-C-restricted CMV-specific TCR beta clonotypes were dominant in the ex vivo response.

TCRdb independently ran MiXCR on the reads; one entry per CDR3 protein. The sample lists around 450,000 distinct CDR3 sequences, approximately 33% occurring once. Germline-derived CDR1 and CDR2 are SGHTA and FQGNSA. The length of the CDR3 is 15 residues. The J segment lost 6 bases and the V segment lost 9 bases, leaving 11 bases of the junction unmatched. The source is a human donor in good health (CMV status not recorded). Some clones in this sample may be carry-over from other donors' samples. Sample: PBMCs. The rearrangement joins TRBV7-2 to TRBJ2-2, with 9 bases lining up with TRBD2. CDR3 residues: CASVFSGGIAGELFF. DNA for the CDR3: TGTGCCAGTGTCTTTAGCGGGGGAATTGCCGGGGAGCTGTTTTTT. Filled out from reference TRBV7-2 and TRBJ2-2, the complete variable domain reads GAGVSQSPSNKVTEKGKDVELRCDPISGHTALYWYRQSLGQGLEFLIYFQGNSAPDKSGLPSDRFSAERTGGSVSTLTIQRTQQEDSAVYLCASVFSGGIAGELFFGEGSRLTVL.